The present T cell receptor beta chain was sequenced within a study of graft-versus-host responses after intestinal transplantation. Findings and limits, study-wide: After transplant, early declines in HvG clones were associated with peak levels of circulating GvH clones. The presence of high graft-versus-host to host-versus-graft clonal ratios in allografts characterized patients with graft-donor T cell macrochimerism.

A note on this clone: Its antigen is undetermined.

Germline V lookup: CDR1 SEHNR, CDR2 FQNEAQ (reference sequence). This CDR3 has 14 amino acids. V was cut by 5 bases and J by 2 bases, with 13 bases left in between. Method: immunoSEQ multiplex PCR; TCRdb's copy keeps in-frame clones and lacks some. The table lists some 110,000 clones, 90% to 95% of them singletons, with more than 0.9% in the top ten. The TCR was taken from a human donor who was the organ donor for an intestinal transplant. Sequencing was performed on unstimulated CD8+ T cells sorted from spleen or lymph node cells, taken before transplant. This chain uses TRBV7-9 with TRBJ2-7, with D maybe TRBD1 (6 bases). The CDR3: CASSPRDTTYEQYF. The DNA of the CDR3 is TGTGCCAGCAGCCCGAGGGACACCACCTACGAGCAGTACTTC. Using reference TRBV7-9 and TRBJ2-7 for the parts outside the CDR3, the full variable domain is DTGVSQNPRHKITKRGQNVTFRCDPISEHNRLYWYRQTLGQGPEFLTYFQNEAQLEKSRLLSDRFSAERPKGSFSTLEIQRTEQGDSAMYLCASSPRDTTYEQYFGPGTRLTVT.